The 8 T cell receptor beta chains presented below share a single source sample, sequenced in a study of PD-1 blockade in classical Hodgkin lymphoma. All trial patients relapsed after autologous stem cell transplantation. Method: immunoSEQ multiplex PCR; TCRdb's copy keeps in-frame clones and lacks some. The sample records roughly 62,000 clones, around 88% being singletons. The sample in question was peripheral blood mononuclear cells (PBMCs), obtained at baseline. These receptors were obtained from a human donor with classical Hodgkin lymphoma.

This chain connects TRBV7-2 to TRBJ1-3; tentative D call: TRBD1 (5 bases). This CDR3 contains 14 residues. Germline V lookup: CDR1 SGHTA, CDR2 FQGNSA. Trimming took 5 bases from V and 0 from J, leaving 8 bases between them. In DNA, the CDR3 is TGTGCCAGCAGCGGGGGGATCTCTGGAAACACCATATATTTT. This encodes CASSGGISGNTIYF.

The chain has TRBV18 and TRBJ2-3, with 8 nucleotides matching TRBD1. Germline V CDR1 and CDR2: KGHSH, LQKENI. This CDR3 has 15 amino acids. The junction had 9 bases not matched to a gene; V was cut back by 4 bases and J by 6 bases. CDR3 sequence (DNA): TGTGCCAGCTCACTTGCTCAGGGGGCGCGGGATACGCAGTATTTT. It codes for CASSLAQGARDTQYF.

This chain joins TRBV4-3 and TRBJ1-5; no definite D call. Trimming removed 1 base from V and 0 bases from J, with 4 bases in between. Germline-derived CDR1 and CDR2 are LGHNA and YSLEER. This CDR3 contains 14 residues. This CDR3 reads CASSQVVSNQPQHF. DNA for the CDR3: TGCGCCAGCAGCCAAGTGGTTAGCAATCAGCCCCAGCATTTT.

The CDR3 region has the DNA TGTGCCAGCAGCGACATTTCAGGGATGATCGGGGAGCTGTTTTTT. Protein: CASSDISGMIGELFF. V and J are TRBV7-6 and TRBJ2-2, with D tentatively TRBD1 (5 bases). Between the trimmed V and J ends, which lost 5 bases and 7 bases, there was a span of 17 bases. The germline V gene encodes CDR1 SGHVS and CDR2 FNYEAQ. The CDR3 spans 15 residues.

CDR3 DNA sequence: TGTGCCAGCAGCTTAGGGTCTAGCGGGGGATACTACGAGCAGTACTTC. It yields the protein CASSLGSSGGYYEQYF. V gene TRBV7-6 combines with J gene TRBJ2-7; 10 positions agree with TRBD2. Trimming took 1 base from V and 3 from J; bases not matched to a gene: 6. Germline lookup yields CDR1 SGHVS and CDR2 FNYEAQ. This CDR3 has 16 residues.

The V gene is TRBV7-9, the J gene TRBJ2-2; D gene uncertain. The germline V and J ends were trimmed by 1 base and 5 bases, with 2 bases remaining between them. The CDR3 contains 12 residues. CDR1 is SEHNR and CDR2 is FQNEAQ in the germline V gene (reference sequence). The CDR3 DNA is TGTGCCAGCAGCTTAGTAACCGGGGAGCTGTTTTTT. Its protein product is CASSLVTGELFF.

The genes are TRBV7-7 and TRBJ2-1; D may be TRBD1 (5 bases). The germline CDR1 and CDR2 sequences are SSHAT and FNYEAQ (reference sequence). V lost 0 bases and J lost 5, with 8 bases in between. The CDR3 has 14 amino acids. The CDR3 DNA is TGTGCCAGCAGCTTAGCAGGCAGGGACAATGAGCAGTTCTTC. Its translation: CASSLAGRDNEQFF. Together with reference TRBV7-7 and TRBJ2-1, the CDR3 gives the full variable domain: GAGVSQSPRYKVTKRGQDVTLRCDPISSHATLYWYQQALGQGPEFLTYFNYEAQPDKSGLPSDRFSAERPEGSISTLTIQRTEQRDSAMYRCASSLAGRDNEQFFGPGTRLTVL.

The V call is TRBV19, the J call TRBJ1-3; a weak D match, TRBD1 (6 bases). CDR3 length: 14 residues. Per the germline V gene, CDR1 is LNHDA and CDR2 is SQIVND (reference sequence). The V gene lost 9 bases and the J gene lost 0 bases, with 12 bases spanning the gap. The CDR3 loop reads CASRTARSGNTIYF. The CDR3 DNA sequence: TGTGCCAGCCGGACAGCTCGCTCTGGAAACACCATATATTTT.